Listed below are T cell receptor beta chains from one sample, sequenced in a study of T-cell memory formation after mild COVID-19. Each CDR3 protein gets one entry after TCRdb re-called the 5' RACE reads with MiXCR. The table has hundreds of thousands of distinct CDR3 sequences, 28% seen once; the top ten hold about 14%. Input material: PBMCs or a T cell subset sorted from them (not recorded which). These receptors originate from an adult woman who had mild COVID-19 (a few samples of this study predate the infection). Cell type and time point are not known. Each CDR3 is given with its conserved first and last residue. D genes are given only for firm matches. Clone size, where shown, is once, few, many, or a class for clones that have expanded.

CDR3 DNA | CDR3 protein | clone size | D gene | J gene | V gene
TGCGCCAGCAGCTTGGAAGGGGGCGGCAATCAGCCCCAGCATTTT | CASSLEGGGNQPQHF | few | TRBD1 | TRBJ1-5 | TRBV5-1
TGTGCCTGGCTCCGGCGGATCACAGATACGCAGTATTTT | CAWLRRITDTQYF | few | - | TRBJ2-3 | TRBV30
TGTGCCAGCAGCGTAGGACAGGGGGCGCGGGAGACCCAGTACTTC | CASSVGQGARETQYF | few | TRBD1 | TRBJ2-5 | TRBV9
TGTGCCTGGAGTGCCCCAGGAGCTGGGGCCAACGTCCTGACTTTC | CAWSAPGAGANVLTF | - | - | TRBJ2-6 | TRBV30
TGCGCCAAGAGGACTACCACCGGGGAGCTGTTTTTT | CAKRTTTGELFF | few | - | TRBJ2-2 | TRBV10-1
TGTGCCAGCAGTCTGACTAGCGGGAGGCGTAAACCCTACAATGAGCAGTTCTTC | CASSLTSGRRKPYNEQFF | few | TRBD2 | TRBJ2-1 | TRBV12-3/TRBV12-4
TGTGCCATCAGTGAGTCAGGGACAAACCTCTCGAATGAGCAGTTCTTC | CAISESGTNLSNEQFF | few | - | TRBJ2-1 | TRBV10-3
TGTGCCAGCAGTTACTCGACCAGACTTCGCGAGCAGTACTTC | CASSYSTRLREQYF | - | - | TRBJ2-7 | TRBV6-5
TGCGCCAGCAGCCAAGCGGGTCGGCCGGAGACCCAGTACTTC | CASSQAGRPETQYF | - | - | TRBJ2-5 | TRBV4-1
TGCGCCAGCAGCCTTCCCGGGACTAGCGGGGGGAGCTCTGAGCAGTTCTTC | CASSLPGTSGGSSEQFF | - | TRBD2 | TRBJ2-1 | TRBV5-1
TGTGCCACCATCCGGACAGGCTCTGGAAACACCATATATTTT | CATIRTGSGNTIYF | - | TRBD1 | TRBJ1-3 | TRBV6-6
TGTGCCACCAGTGATTTACCTGGGGCTAGCGGGTTTCTCCCTAGCTCCTACAATGAGCAGTTCTTC | CATSDLPGASGFLPSSYNEQFF | - | TRBD2 | TRBJ2-1 | TRBV24-1
TGTGCCAGCAGTCCCACTGCGGGCACTGAAGCTTTCTTT | CASSPTAGTEAFF | - | - | TRBJ1-1 | TRBV6-5
TGTGCCAGCAGCCTACCGGGACAGGGGGTCTACGAGCAGTACTTC | CASSLPGQGVYEQYF | few | TRBD1 | TRBJ2-7 | TRBV3-1
TGCAGTGCTCTCGGGTTGGGGGGCACAGATACGCAGTATTTT | CSALGLGGTDTQYF | - | - | TRBJ2-3 | TRBV20-1
TGCGCCAGCAGCTTGGGGTCGGCAGGGTCGGGCAATCAGCCCCAGCATTTT | CASSLGSAGSGNQPQHF | few | - | TRBJ1-5 | TRBV5-1
TGTGCCAGCAATAAAGGTCGGGGGCTCGAGCACACCTTC | CASNKGRGLEHTF | once | - | TRBJ1-2 | TRBV6-2/TRBV6-3
TGTGCCAGCAGTTACGGGCTGGGTATGATTACTGCCTATGATGAGCAGTTCTTC | CASSYGLGMITAYDEQFF | few | - | TRBJ2-1 | TRBV6-5
TGTGCCAGCATGTCCAGCCCAGATACGCAGTATTTT | CASMSSPDTQYF | - | - | TRBJ2-3 | TRBV6-5
TGTGCCAGCAGCTTACGTTGGGACACTGAAGCTTTCTTT | CASSLRWDTEAFF | - | - | TRBJ1-1 | TRBV7-7
TGTGCCAGCAGCTCCGGAACAGCTGGAAACACCATATATTTT | CASSSGTAGNTIYF | - | - | TRBJ1-3 | TRBV7-9
TGTGCCAGCAGCCCGGGACTAGCGGGGGAAAACACCGGGGAGCTGTTTTTT | CASSPGLAGENTGELFF | once | TRBD2 | TRBJ2-2 | TRBV7-2
TGTGCCAGCAGCCGGTGGGGACAGGGCAAGGGAGAGCCCCAGTACTTC | CASSRWGQGKGEPQYF | few | TRBD1 | TRBJ2-5 | TRBV7-7
TGCGCCAGCAGCTTGGACGGGGACATCCAGTATTTT | CASSLDGDIQYF | - | - | TRBJ2-3 | TRBV5-1
TGTGCCACCAGTGATTGGACAGGATTTAACACCGGGGAGCTGTTTTTT | CATSDWTGFNTGELFF | - | TRBD1 | TRBJ2-2 | TRBV24-1
TGTGCCAGCAGCTCCCCAGGAGCGCGGGGCTACACCTTC | CASSSPGARGYTF | few | - | TRBJ1-2 | TRBV5-4
TGCAGTGCGCTGGGTTCGACAGGGGACTATGGCTACACCTTC | CSALGSTGDYGYTF | - | TRBD1 | TRBJ1-2 | TRBV20-1
TGTGCCAGCAGCGCCGTGACAGGGGCGAACACTGAAGCTTTCTTT | CASSAVTGANTEAFF | - | TRBD1 | TRBJ1-1 | TRBV7-9
TGTGCCAGCAGCCCGTACTATCATAGCGGACTAGCCTTCTCCGGCGAGCAGTACTTC | CASSPYYHSGLAFSGEQYF | - | TRBD2 | TRBJ2-7 | TRBV7-9
TGTGCCAGCAGTTTAACCCAGGGAGGAACCGGGGAGCTGTTTTTT | CASSLTQGGTGELFF | - | - | TRBJ2-2 | TRBV12-3/TRBV12-4
TGTGCCAGCAGTTTAGTTACTACCTCCTACAATGAGCAGTTCTTC | CASSLVTTSYNEQFF | - | - | TRBJ2-1 | TRBV12-3/TRBV12-4
TGTGCCAGCAGTGAAGCGCTTGACAGGTCAACTAATGAAAAACTGTTTTTT | CASSEALDRSTNEKLFF | - | - | TRBJ1-4 | TRBV6-1
TGCGCCAGCAGCCAAACCCCCCCCGGGGGGCCTAAAAACATTCAGTACTTC | CASSQTPPGGPKNIQYF | - | - | TRBJ2-4 | TRBV4-1
TGCAGTGCCCTAAGGACTCTAGCCCCAGAGACCCAGTACTTC | CSALRTLAPETQYF | - | - | TRBJ2-5 | TRBV20-1
TGTGCCAGCATACTTGGTTCTGGGGCCAACGTCCTGACTTTC | CASILGSGANVLTF | few | - | TRBJ2-6 | TRBV12-3/TRBV12-4
TGTGCCAGCAGTGACTCTGGGGCCAACGTCCTGACTTTC | CASSDSGANVLTF | many | - | TRBJ2-6 | TRBV6-4
TGTGCCACCAGTGTAGCCAGCGGGAGCGGCAATGAGCAGTTCTTC | CATSVASGSGNEQFF | few | TRBD2 | TRBJ2-1 | TRBV24-1
TGTGCCACCAGTGATTTGGACCCACCGTACTTACTATTCTTT | CATSDLDPPYLLFF | few | - | TRBJ1-1 | TRBV24-1
TGTGCCACCGGCGGAGGGACAAACGAGCAGTACTTC | CATGGGTNEQYF | - | - | TRBJ2-7 | TRBV24-1
TGTGCCAGCAGCCCTTGGGAGGCGGGCGAGCAGTACTTC | CASSPWEAGEQYF | - | - | TRBJ2-7 | TRBV12-3/TRBV12-4
TGTGCCAGCTCATCGATGGCCCTGTTGCGGGAGGGCCCTGAGCAGTTCTTC | CASSSMALLREGPEQFF | once | TRBD2 | TRBJ2-1 | TRBV18
TGTGCCAGCAGTTCCCTTAACCTGGGGACAGGGGTCACCGGGGAGCTGTTTTTT | CASSSLNLGTGVTGELFF | - | TRBD1 | TRBJ2-2 | TRBV12-3/TRBV12-4
TGTGCCAGCTCACCGGCTAGCGGGGCCGCAGGTGAGCAGTTCTTC | CASSPASGAAGEQFF | - | TRBD2 | TRBJ2-1 | TRBV18
TGTGCCAGCAGCCCAAGGACTAGCGGGGGTCAAGAGACCCAGTACTTC | CASSPRTSGGQETQYF | once | TRBD2 | TRBJ2-5 | TRBV3-1